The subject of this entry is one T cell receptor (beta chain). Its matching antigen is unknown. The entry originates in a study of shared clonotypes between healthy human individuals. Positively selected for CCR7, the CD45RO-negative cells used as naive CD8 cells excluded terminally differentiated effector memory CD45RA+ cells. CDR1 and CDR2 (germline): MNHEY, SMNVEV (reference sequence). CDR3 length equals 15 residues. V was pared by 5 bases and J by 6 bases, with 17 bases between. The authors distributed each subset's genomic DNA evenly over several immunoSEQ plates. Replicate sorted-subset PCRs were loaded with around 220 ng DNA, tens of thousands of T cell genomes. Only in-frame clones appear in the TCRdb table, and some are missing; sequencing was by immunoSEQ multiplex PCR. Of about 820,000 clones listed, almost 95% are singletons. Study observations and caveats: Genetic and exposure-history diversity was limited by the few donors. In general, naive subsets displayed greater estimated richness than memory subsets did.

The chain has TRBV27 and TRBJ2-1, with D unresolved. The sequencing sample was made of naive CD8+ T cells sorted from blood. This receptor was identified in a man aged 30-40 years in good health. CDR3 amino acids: CASSLSSQVGNEQFF. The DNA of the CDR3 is TGTGCCAGCAGTCTGTCGAGCCAAGTCGGCAATGAGCAGTTCTTC.